This TCR beta chain was observed in a study of blood T cell repertoires in COVID-19. Turning to the study itself: Samples taken during acute and convalescent COVID-19 were collected in the United States, Italy and Spain. PBMCs, B-cell-depleted T cells, or T cells were the source of the cDNA or gDNA that made up the material.

Germline trimming cut 1 base from V and 3 bases from J; bases unmatched to any gene: 6. CDR1 and CDR2 from the germline V gene are SGHDT and YYEEEE. This CDR3 spans 15 amino acids. Per the study methods: Reference gene primer amplification in the assay estimated nucleated cell counts. Produced via immunoSEQ multiplex PCR; TCRdb's table is partial and in-frame only. V, J and clone size reflect that table, while D and trimming were determined from the DNA. The table lists roughly 95,000 clones, roughly 80% of them singletons, with about a quarter in the top ten. Sequenced sample: peripheral blood. This receptor was taken from a human donor in a cohort sampled during active COVID-19. This rearrangement joins TRBV5-6 to TRBJ1-1; 7 bases fit TRBD1. The CDR3 sequence is CASSLFGRGDTEAFF. The CDR3, as DNA: TGTGCCAGCAGCTTGTTTGGCAGGGGGGACACTGAAGCTTTCTTT.